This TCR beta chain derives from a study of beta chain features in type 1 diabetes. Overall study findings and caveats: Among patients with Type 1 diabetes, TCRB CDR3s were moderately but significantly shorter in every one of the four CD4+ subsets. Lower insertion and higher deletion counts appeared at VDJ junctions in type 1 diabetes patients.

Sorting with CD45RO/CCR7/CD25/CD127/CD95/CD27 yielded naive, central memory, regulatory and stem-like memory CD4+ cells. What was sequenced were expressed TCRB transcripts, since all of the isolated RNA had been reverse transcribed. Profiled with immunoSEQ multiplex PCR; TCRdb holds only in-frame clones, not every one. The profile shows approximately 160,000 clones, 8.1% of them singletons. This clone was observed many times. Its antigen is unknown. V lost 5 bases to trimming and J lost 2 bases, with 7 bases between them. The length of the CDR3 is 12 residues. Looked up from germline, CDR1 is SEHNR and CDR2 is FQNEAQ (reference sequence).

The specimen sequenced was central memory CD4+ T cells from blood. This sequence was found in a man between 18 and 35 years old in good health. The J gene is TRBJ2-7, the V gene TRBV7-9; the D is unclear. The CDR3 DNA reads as TGTGCCAGCAGCCCGAGCACCTACGAGCAGTACTTC. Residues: CASSPSTYEQYF.